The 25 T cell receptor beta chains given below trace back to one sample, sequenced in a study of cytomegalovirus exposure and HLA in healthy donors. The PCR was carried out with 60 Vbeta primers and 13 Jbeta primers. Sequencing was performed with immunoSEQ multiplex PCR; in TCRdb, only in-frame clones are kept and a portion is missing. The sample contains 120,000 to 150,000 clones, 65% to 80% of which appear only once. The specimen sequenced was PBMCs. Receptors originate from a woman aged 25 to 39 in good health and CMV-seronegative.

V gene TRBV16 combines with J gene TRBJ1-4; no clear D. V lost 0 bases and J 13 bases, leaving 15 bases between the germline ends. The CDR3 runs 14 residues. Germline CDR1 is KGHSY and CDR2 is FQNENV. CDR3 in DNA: TGTGCCAGCAGCCAATCCGATATCCCTGGGAGACTGTTTTTT. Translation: CASSQSDIPGRLFF.

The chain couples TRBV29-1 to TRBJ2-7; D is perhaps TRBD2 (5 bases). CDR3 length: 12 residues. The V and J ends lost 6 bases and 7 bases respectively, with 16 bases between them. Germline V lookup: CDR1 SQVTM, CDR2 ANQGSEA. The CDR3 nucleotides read TGCAGCGTACTCTGGGAGACGGGAGAGCAGTACTTC. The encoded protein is CSVLWETGEQYF.

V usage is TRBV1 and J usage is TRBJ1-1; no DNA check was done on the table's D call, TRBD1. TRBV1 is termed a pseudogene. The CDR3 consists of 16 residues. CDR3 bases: TGCACCAGCAGCCAAGACTCAGACAGGGGGATGGGTCGCGCTTTCTTT. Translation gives CTSSQDSDRGMGRAFF.

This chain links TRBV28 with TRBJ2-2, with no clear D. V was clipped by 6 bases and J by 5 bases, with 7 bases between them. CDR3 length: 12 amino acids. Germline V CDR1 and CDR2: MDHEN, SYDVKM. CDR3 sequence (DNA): TGTGCCAGCAGCCTCCAGACCGGGGAGCTGTTTTTT. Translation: CASSLQTGELFF. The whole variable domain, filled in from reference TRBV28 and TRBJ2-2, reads DVKVTQSSRYLVKRTGEKVFLECVQDMDHENMFWYRQDPGLGLRLIYFSYDVKMKEKGDIPEGYSVSREKKERFSLILESASTNQTSMYLCASSLQTGELFFGEGSRLTVL.

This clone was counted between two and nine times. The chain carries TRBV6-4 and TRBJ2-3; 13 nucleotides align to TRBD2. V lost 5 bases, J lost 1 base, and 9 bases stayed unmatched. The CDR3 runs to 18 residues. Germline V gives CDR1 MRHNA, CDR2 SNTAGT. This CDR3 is CASSSGLAGEQGTDTQYF. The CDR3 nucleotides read TGTGCCAGCAGTTCTGGACTAGCGGGAGAACAGGGCACAGATACGCAGTATTTT.

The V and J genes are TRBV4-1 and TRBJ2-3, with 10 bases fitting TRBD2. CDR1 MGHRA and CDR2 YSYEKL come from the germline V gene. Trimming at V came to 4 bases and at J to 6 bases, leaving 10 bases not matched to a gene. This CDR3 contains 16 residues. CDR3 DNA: TGCGCCAGCAGCCGAGGTAGCGGGGGGATGGGGGATACGCAGTATTTT. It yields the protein CASSRGSGGMGDTQYF.

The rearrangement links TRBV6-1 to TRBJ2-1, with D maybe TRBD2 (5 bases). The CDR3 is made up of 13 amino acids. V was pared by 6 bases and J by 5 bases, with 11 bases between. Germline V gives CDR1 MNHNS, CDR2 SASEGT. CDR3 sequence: CASRADVDNEQFF. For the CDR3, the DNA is TGTGCCAGCAGAGCGGATGTAGACAATGAGCAGTTCTTC.

CDR3: CASSSPGQGGETQYF. The CDR3 DNA reads TGTGCCAGCAGCTCCCCGGGACAGGGAGGGGAGACCCAGTACTTC. J is TRBJ2-5 and V is TRBV5-4; 9 nucleotides line up with TRBD1. V shed 3 bases, J shed 5 bases, and the junction held 8 bases outside the gene matches. Per the germline V gene, CDR1 is SGHNT and CDR2 is YYREEE (reference sequence). The CDR3 loop spans 15 amino acids.

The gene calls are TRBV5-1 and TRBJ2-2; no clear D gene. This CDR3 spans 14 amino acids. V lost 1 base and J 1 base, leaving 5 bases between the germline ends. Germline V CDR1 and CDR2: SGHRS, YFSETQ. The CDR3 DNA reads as TGCGCCAGCAGCTTGTCCCAGAACACCGGGGAGCTGTTTTTT. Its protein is CASSLSQNTGELFF.

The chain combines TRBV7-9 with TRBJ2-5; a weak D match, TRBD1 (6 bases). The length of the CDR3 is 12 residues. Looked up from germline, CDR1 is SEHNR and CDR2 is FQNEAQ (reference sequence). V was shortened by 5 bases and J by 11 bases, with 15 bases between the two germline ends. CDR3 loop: CASSPTGQGQYF. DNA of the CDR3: TGTGCCAGCAGCCCGACAGGTCAGGGGCAGTACTTC.

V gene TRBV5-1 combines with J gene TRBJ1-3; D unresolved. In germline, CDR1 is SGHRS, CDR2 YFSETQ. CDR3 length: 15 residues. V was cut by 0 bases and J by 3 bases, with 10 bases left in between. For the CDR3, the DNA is TGCGCCAGCAGCTTGGAGGCGGGCGGTGGAAACACCATATATTTT. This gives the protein CASSLEAGGGNTIYF.

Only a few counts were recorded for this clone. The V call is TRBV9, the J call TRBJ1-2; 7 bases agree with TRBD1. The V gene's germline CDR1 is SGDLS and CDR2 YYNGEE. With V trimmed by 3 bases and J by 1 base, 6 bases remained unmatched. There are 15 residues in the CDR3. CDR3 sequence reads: CASSARQGLNYGYTF. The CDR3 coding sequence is TGTGCCAGCAGCGCCCGACAGGGCCTTAACTATGGCTACACCTTC.

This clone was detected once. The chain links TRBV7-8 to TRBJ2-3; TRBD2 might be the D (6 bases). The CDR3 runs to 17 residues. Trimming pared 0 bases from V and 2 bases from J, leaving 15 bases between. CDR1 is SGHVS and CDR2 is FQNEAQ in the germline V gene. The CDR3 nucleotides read TGTGCCAGCAGCTTAGCGAAGGGGAGGAGCTACACAGATACGCAGTATTTT. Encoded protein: CASSLAKGRSYTDTQYF.

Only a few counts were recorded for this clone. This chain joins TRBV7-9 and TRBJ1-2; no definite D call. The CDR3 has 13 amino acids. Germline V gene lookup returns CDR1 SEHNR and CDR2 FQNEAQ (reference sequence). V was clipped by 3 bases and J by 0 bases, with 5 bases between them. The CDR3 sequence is CASSFEANYGYTF. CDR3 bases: TGTGCCAGCAGCTTCGAGGCTAACTATGGCTACACCTTC.

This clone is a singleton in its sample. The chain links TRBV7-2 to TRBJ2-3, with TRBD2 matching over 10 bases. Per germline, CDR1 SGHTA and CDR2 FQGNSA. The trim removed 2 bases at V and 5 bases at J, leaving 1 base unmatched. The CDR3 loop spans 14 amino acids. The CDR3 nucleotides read TGTGCCAGCAGCTTAAGACTAGCGGGAGATACGCAGTATTTT. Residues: CASSLRLAGDTQYF.

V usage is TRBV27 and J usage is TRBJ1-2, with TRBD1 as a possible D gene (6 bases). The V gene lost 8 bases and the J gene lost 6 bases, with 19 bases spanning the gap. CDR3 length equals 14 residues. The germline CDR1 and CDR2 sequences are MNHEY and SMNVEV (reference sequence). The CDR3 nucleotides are TGTGCCAGCGCCAGAAGGGGACAAGGGGATGGCTACACCTTC. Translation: CASARRGQGDGYTF.

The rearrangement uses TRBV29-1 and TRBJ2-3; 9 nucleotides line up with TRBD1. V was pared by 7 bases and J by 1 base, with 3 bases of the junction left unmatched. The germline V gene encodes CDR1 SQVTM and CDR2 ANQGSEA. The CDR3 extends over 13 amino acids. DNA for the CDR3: TGCAGCGCGGACAGGGGAGGCACAGATACGCAGTATTTT. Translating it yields CSADRGGTDTQYF.

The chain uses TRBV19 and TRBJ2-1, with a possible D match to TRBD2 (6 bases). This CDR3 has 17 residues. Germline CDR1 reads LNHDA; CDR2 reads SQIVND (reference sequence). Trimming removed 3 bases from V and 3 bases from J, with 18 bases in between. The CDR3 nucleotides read TGTGCCAGTAGTATTGAGATGGGGCAGGGAGGCTACAATGAGCAGTTCTTC. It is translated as CASSIEMGQGGYNEQFF.

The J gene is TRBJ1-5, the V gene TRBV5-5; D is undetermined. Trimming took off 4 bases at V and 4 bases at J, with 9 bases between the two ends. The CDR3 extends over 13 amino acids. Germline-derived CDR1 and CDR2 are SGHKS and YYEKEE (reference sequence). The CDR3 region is CASSREGNQPQHF. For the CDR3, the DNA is TGTGCCAGCAGCCGGGAAGGGAATCAGCCCCAGCATTTT. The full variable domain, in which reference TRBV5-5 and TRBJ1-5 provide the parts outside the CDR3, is DAGVTQSPTHLIKTRGQQVTLRCSPISGHKSVSWYQQVLGQGPQFIFQYYEKEERGRGNFPDRFSARQFPNYSSELNVNALLLGDSALYLCASSREGNQPQHFGDGTRLSIL.

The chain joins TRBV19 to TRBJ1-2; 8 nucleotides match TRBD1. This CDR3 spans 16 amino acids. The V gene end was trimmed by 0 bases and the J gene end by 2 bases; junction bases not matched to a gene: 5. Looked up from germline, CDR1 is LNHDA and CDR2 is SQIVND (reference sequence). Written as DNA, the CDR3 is TGTGCCAGTAGTATAGATCCCCAGGGGGCGAACTATGGCTACACCTTC. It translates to CASSIDPQGANYGYTF.

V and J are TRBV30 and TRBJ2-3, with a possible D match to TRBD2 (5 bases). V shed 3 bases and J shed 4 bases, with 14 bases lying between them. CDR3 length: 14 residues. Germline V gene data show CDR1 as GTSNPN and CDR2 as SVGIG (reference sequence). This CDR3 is CAWSRTLAADTQYF. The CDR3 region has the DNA TGTGCCTGGAGCCGGACGCTAGCTGCAGATACGCAGTATTTT.

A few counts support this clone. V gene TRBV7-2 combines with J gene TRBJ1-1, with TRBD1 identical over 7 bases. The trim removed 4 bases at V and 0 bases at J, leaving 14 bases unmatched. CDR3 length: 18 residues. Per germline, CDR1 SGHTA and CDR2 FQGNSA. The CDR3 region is CASSSRVTGRGVNTEAFF. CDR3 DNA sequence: TGTGCCAGCAGCTCTAGGGTGACAGGGCGAGGGGTGAACACTGAAGCTTTCTTT.

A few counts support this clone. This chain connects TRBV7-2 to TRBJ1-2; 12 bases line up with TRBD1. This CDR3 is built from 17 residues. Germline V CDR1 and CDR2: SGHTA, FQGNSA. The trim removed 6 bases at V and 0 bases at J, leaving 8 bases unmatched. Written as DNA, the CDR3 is TGTGCCAGCAGTTTAACGAGGGACAGGGGGCCTAACTATGGCTACACCTTC. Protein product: CASSLTRDRGPNYGYTF.

The CDR3 sequence: CASSPSGLREEETQYF. The CDR3 DNA reads TGTGCCAGCAGCCCCTCAGGGCTGCGGGAGGAAGAGACCCAGTACTTC. V and J are TRBV7-2 and TRBJ2-5; 8 bases match TRBD2. V was pared by 5 bases and J by 3 bases, with 11 bases of the junction left unmatched. The CDR3 length is 16 residues. Germline V lookup: CDR1 SGHTA, CDR2 FQGNSA.

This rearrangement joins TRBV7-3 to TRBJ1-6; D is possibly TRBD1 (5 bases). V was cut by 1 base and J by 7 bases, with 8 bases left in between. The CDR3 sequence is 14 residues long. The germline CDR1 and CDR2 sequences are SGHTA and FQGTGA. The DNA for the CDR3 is TGTGCCAGCAGCTTAAACCCAGGGAATTCACCCCTCCACTTT. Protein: CASSLNPGNSPLHF.